These T cell receptor beta chains were read from a single sample in a study of blood T cell repertoires in COVID-19. The assay was immunoSEQ multiplex PCR, and TCRdb's table has in-frame clones only and misses some. The sample includes hundreds of thousands of clones, approximately 89% of them seen just once. The sequenced sample consisted of peripheral blood. All receptors derive from a woman aged 18-29 years who had recovered from COVID-19. CDR3s include the opening cysteine and the closing phenylalanine or tryptophan. Fields, in order: clone size, J gene, V gene, D gene, CDR3 protein, CDR3 DNA. D genes are given only for firm matches. A clone size is listed for some rows: how often the clone was seen (once, few, many), or a class if it is expanded.

>.|TRBJ1-6|TRBV19|TRBD1
CASSPGQGEFGPLHF
TGTGCCAGTAGTCCCGGACAGGGAGAATTCGGACCCCTCCACTTT
>.|TRBJ2-2|TRBV2|TRBD1
CASRGDRGIIGELFF
TGTGCCAGCAGGGGGGACAGGGGAATAATCGGGGAGCTGTTTTTT
>.|TRBJ2-1|TRBV5-6|.
CASSLRVNSYNEQFF
TGTGCCAGCAGCTTGAGAGTTAACTCCTACAATGAGCAGTTCTTC
>.|TRBJ2-3|TRBV13|TRBD2
CASSWGLAGRGDTQYF
TGTGCCAGCAGTTGGGGACTAGCGGGACGTGGAGATACGCAGTATTTT
>.|TRBJ2-5|TRBV11-2|TRBD1
CASSAGTGLYQETQYF
TGTGCCAGCAGCGCCGGGACAGGCCTGTACCAAGAGACCCAGTACTTC
>.|TRBJ2-5|TRBV5-1|.
CASSFPGQETQYF
TGCGCCAGCAGCTTTCCAGGGCAAGAGACCCAGTACTTC
>.|TRBJ2-3|TRBV19|TRBD2
CASSIPGGGEDTQYF
TGTGCCAGTAGTATACCCGGGGGGGGTGAGGATACGCAGTATTTT
>.|TRBJ2-1|TRBV7-2|TRBD2
CASSLGASGGGSYNEQFF
TGTGCCAGCAGCTTAGGGGCTAGCGGGGGAGGCTCCTACAATGAGCAGTTCTTC
>once|TRBJ2-1|TRBV18|TRBD2
CASSPAGTSDEQFF
TGTGCCAGCTCACCAGCAGGGACTAGCGATGAGCAGTTCTTC
>once|TRBJ2-5|TRBV7-7|.
CASSLHRDVQETQYF
TGTGCCAGCAGCCTTCACAGAGACGTCCAAGAGACCCAGTACTTC
>.|TRBJ2-1|TRBV5-1|TRBD2
CASSLASGSHYNEQFF
TGCGCCAGCAGCTTGGCTAGCGGGAGCCACTACAATGAGCAGTTCTTC
>.|TRBJ1-1|TRBV5-1|.
CASSGGVSDTEAFF
TGCGCCAGCAGCGGGGGGGTATCGGACACTGAAGCTTTCTTT
>.|TRBJ1-4|TRBV9|.
CASSPPGFSGEKLFF
TGTGCCAGCAGCCCTCCTGGGTTCTCGGGTGAAAAACTGTTTTTT
>.|TRBJ1-5|TRBV6-5|TRBD1
CASRADRGQDQPQHF
TGTGCCAGCAGAGCAGACAGGGGCCAGGATCAGCCCCAGCATTTT
>.|TRBJ2-1|TRBV13|.
CASSEGSGGGNEQFF
TGTGCCAGCAGCGAAGGGTCCGGGGGAGGCAATGAGCAGTTCTTC
>.|TRBJ1-5|TRBV6-5|.
CASSSRHDSNQPQHF
TGTGCCAGCAGTTCTCGACATGATAGCAATCAGCCCCAGCATTTT
>.|TRBJ1-1|TRBV19|.
CASSIFGQNTEAFF
TGTGCCAGTAGTATCTTTGGCCAGAACACTGAAGCTTTCTTT
>once|TRBJ2-1|TRBV9|TRBD2
CASSAFSSSGSHEQFF
TGTGCCAGCAGCGCCTTCTCGTCTAGCGGGAGCCATGAGCAGTTCTTC
>.|TRBJ2-1|TRBV12-5|TRBD2
CASGEGSGRAGLDNEQFF
TGTGCTAGTGGCGAGGGTAGCGGGAGGGCCGGCCTTGACAATGAGCAGTTCTTC
>.|TRBJ2-5|TRBV5-5|TRBD1
CASNTGVWGETQYF
TGTGCCAGCAACACAGGGGTATGGGGAGAGACCCAGTACTTC
>.|TRBJ1-3|TRBV5-1|.
CASSLAQTNSGNTIYF
TGCGCCAGCAGCTTGGCACAAACTAACTCTGGAAACACCATATATTTT
>.|TRBJ2-1|TRBV11-2|TRBD2
CASNPSPSGRNNEQFF
TGTGCCAGCAACCCGTCCCCTAGCGGGCGGAACAATGAGCAGTTCTTC
>.|TRBJ2-1|TRBV7-2|TRBD2
CASSPGRIGEQFF
TGTGCCAGCAGTCCCGGGAGGATTGGTGAGCAGTTCTTC
>.|TRBJ2-5|TRBV15|.
CATSRGRSRRGGKETQYF
TGTGCCACCAGCAGAGGACGATCCCGTAGGGGGGGAAAAGAGACCCAGTACTTC
>.|TRBJ1-6|TRBV18|TRBD1
CASSETGGDLKSPLHF
TGTGCCAGCTCCGAGACAGGGGGCGATTTAAAGTCACCCCTCCACTTT
>.|TRBJ2-1|TRBV9|TRBD1
CASSTGTGDYNEQFF
TGTGCCAGCAGCACCGGGACAGGGGATTACAATGAGCAGTTCTTC
>.|TRBJ2-1|TRBV14|.
CASSQTDQLGSPLF
TGTGCCAGCAGCCAGACCGACCAACTAGGTTCTCCGCTCTTC
>.|TRBJ2-1|TRBV2|TRBD2
CASSEVSGRAHEQFF
TGTGCCAGCAGTGAGGTCAGCGGGAGGGCCCATGAGCAGTTCTTC
>.|TRBJ1-5|TRBV3-1/TRBV3-2|.
CASSRNRQLNQPQHF
TGTGCCAGCAGCCGCAACCGACAGCTTAATCAGCCCCAGCATTTT
>.|TRBJ2-3|TRBV4-3|.
CASSQWRRPKPDTQYF
TGCGCCAGCAGCCAATGGCGGCGCCCTAAGCCAGATACGCAGTATTTT
>.|TRBJ2-5|TRBV27|.
CASSSLETQYF
TGTGCCAGCAGTTCCTTAGAGACCCAGTACTTC
>.|TRBJ1-2|TRBV6-5|.
CASSLDSRYGYTF
TGTGCCAGCAGTTTGGACAGCCGCTATGGCTACACCTTC
>.|TRBJ1-5|TRBV4-1|TRBD1
CASSQGTGGVSNQPQHF
TGCGCCAGCAGCCAAGGGACAGGGGGCGTCAGCAATCAGCCCCAGCATTTT
>.|TRBJ1-2|TRBV29-1|TRBD1
CSVGLNWGQGSNYGYTF
TGCAGCGTTGGGTTAAATTGGGGACAGGGATCCAACTATGGCTACACCTTC
>.|TRBJ2-1|TRBV4-3|TRBD2
CASSRTYSGGGLVEEQFF
TGCGCCAGCAGCCGTACTTATAGCGGGGGCGGGTTGGTAGAGGAGCAGTTCTTC